The 15 T cell receptor beta chains listed next were all sequenced from one sample in a study of OX40 agonist ivuxolimab in advanced cancers. The table came from immunoSEQ multiplex PCR; TCRdb's copy has only in-frame clones and leaves some out. The sample holds more than 70,000 clones, 89% seen once. Sample: CD4+ or CD8+ T cells sorted from blood, taken in a trial of the OX40 agonist ivuxolimab. The receptors shown here come from an adult with an advanced solid tumor such as melanoma, head and neck, liver or kidney cancer.

The chain combines TRBV5-6 with TRBJ1-2; D is ambiguous. There are 16 residues in the CDR3. V was cut by 0 bases and J by 3 bases, with 15 bases left in between. CDR1 and CDR2 from the germline V gene are SGHDT and YYEEEE. DNA for the CDR3: TGTGCCAGCAGCTTGGGGGGTGGAGATGTACACTATGGCTACACCTTC. Amino acids: CASSLGGGDVHYGYTF.

This sequence joins TRBV28 and TRBJ2-5; 9 bases are a match to TRBD1. The germline CDR1 and CDR2 sequences are MDHEN and SYDVKM. The V gene end was trimmed by 6 bases and the J gene end by 11 bases; junction bases not matched to a gene: 10. This CDR3 has 13 residues. CDR3 sequence reads: CASRDGQGMEQYF. CDR3 in DNA: TGTGCCAGCAGGGACGGACAGGGGATGGAGCAGTACTTC. Full variable domain (missing parts from reference TRBV28 and TRBJ2-5): DVKVTQSSRYLVKRTGEKVFLECVQDMDHENMFWYRQDPGLGLRLIYFSYDVKMKEKGDIPEGYSVSREKKERFSLILESASTNQTSMYLCASRDGQGMEQYFGPGTRLLVL.

V and J are TRBV15 and TRBJ2-7; D is undetermined. The V gene lost 1 base and the J gene lost 0 bases, with 7 bases spanning the gap. Germline V gives CDR1 LNHNV, CDR2 YYDKDF (reference sequence). The CDR3 sequence is 14 residues long. The CDR3 here is CATSRGASSYEQYF. DNA of the CDR3: TGTGCCACCAGCAGAGGAGCCAGCTCCTACGAGCAGTACTTC.

This clone was observed a single time. The chain is built from TRBV5-6 and TRBJ2-7, with 7 bases aligning to TRBD1. CDR1 SGHDT and CDR2 YYEEEE come from the germline V gene. V shed 4 bases, J shed 6 bases, and the junction held 13 bases outside the gene matches. This CDR3 region has 15 residues. The CDR3 DNA follows: TGTGCCAGCAGCCTGAACAGGGGATGGTTTGGCGAGCAGTACTTC. Protein sequence: CASSLNRGWFGEQYF.

The chain recombines TRBV18 with TRBJ2-3; 12 positions match TRBD2. Germline V gives CDR1 KGHSH, CDR2 LQKENI. This CDR3 region has 16 residues. J was trimmed by 3 bases and V by 2 bases; bases with no gene match: 3. CDR3 DNA sequence: TGTGCCAGCTCACCAACTAGCGGGGGGAGGACAGATACGCAGTATTTT. Protein: CASSPTSGGRTDTQYF.

This clone was observed a few times. CDR3 nucleotide sequence: TGCAGCGTTGCAGGGCTCTACGGCTACACCTTC. Translation gives CSVAGLYGYTF. The chain carries TRBV29-1 and TRBJ1-2; TRBD1 is a possible D gene (5 bases). V was shortened by 4 bases and J by 8 bases, with 11 bases between the two germline ends. In germline, CDR1 is SQVTM, CDR2 ANQGSEA. The CDR3 totals 11 residues.

The chain uses TRBV19 and TRBJ2-3, with a tentative D call TRBD1 (6 bases). V was pared by 11 bases and J by 0 bases, with 27 bases between. Germline V gene sequence: CDR1 LNHDA, CDR2 SQIVND (reference sequence). The CDR3 totals 18 residues. The CDR3 bases are TGTGCCGCCCCAGTAGGGAACAGGGTAATTTCTAGCACAGATACGCAGTATTTT. This translates into CAAPVGNRVISSTDTQYF.

Of note for this clone: This sample also contains other DNA sequences that code for the same CDR3. The chain uses TRBV2 and TRBJ1-5; D not resolved. This CDR3 is 13 amino acids long. Between the trimmed V and J ends, which lost 3 bases and 1 base, there was a span of 4 bases. The germline CDR1 and CDR2 sequences are SNHLY and FYNNEI. The CDR3 spells CASSDESNQPQHF. The CDR3 region has the DNA TGTGCCAGCAGTGATGAGAGCAATCAGCCCCAGCATTTT. The whole variable domain, remainder taken from reference TRBV2 and TRBJ1-5, is EPEVTQTPSHQVTQMGQEVILRCVPISNHLYFYWYRQILGQKVEFLVSFYNNEISEKSEIFDDQFSVERPDGSNFTLKIRSTKLEDSAMYFCASSDESNQPQHFGDGTRLSIL.

V usage is TRBV5-4 and J usage is TRBJ2-7, with 7 bases identical to TRBD1. J was trimmed by 1 base and V by 3 bases; bases with no gene match: 1. CDR1 is SGHNT and CDR2 is YYREEE in the germline V gene (reference sequence). The CDR3 is 13 amino acids. CDR3 region: CASSWGQSYEQYF. DNA for the CDR3: TGTGCCAGCAGCTGGGGACAGTCCTACGAGCAGTACTTC.

This clone occurred once. This chain uses TRBV5-1 with TRBJ2-4, with no clear D. Germline V gene data show CDR1 as SGHRS and CDR2 as YFSETQ. This CDR3 is 14 amino acids long. V lost 2 bases to trimming and J lost 0 bases, with 6 bases between them. CDR3 residues: CASSLSRAKNIQYF. In DNA, the CDR3 is TGCGCCAGCAGCTTAAGTAGAGCCAAAAACATTCAGTACTTC.

This clone was recorded once. This chain joins TRBV5-1 and TRBJ2-1; D is ambiguous. Per the germline V gene, CDR1 is SGHRS and CDR2 is YFSETQ. The CDR3 is 15 residues long. Trimming shortened V by 0 bases and J by 0 bases, and 7 bases separated the two germline ends. The CDR3 DNA reads as TGCGCCAGCAGCTTGGGGGGTAGCTCCTACAATGAGCAGTTCTTC. It translates to CASSLGGSSYNEQFF.

The CDR3 loop reads CASRDRGHEQYF. CDR3 sequence (DNA): TGTGCCAGCAGGGACAGGGGACACGAGCAGTACTTC. This chain connects TRBV2 to TRBJ2-7; 9 nucleotides agree with TRBD1. The V gene's germline CDR1 is SNHLY and CDR2 FYNNEI. The trim removed 6 bases at V and 5 bases at J, leaving 2 bases unmatched. There are 12 residues in the CDR3.

The genes are TRBV9 and TRBJ2-5, with a weak D call TRBD1 (6 bases). V shed 3 bases and J shed 7 bases, with 13 bases lying between them. The CDR3 length is 13 residues. CDR1 SGDLS and CDR2 YYNGEE come from the germline V gene. Here the CDR3 reads CASSGGPLGTQYF. The DNA of the CDR3 is TGTGCCAGCAGCGGGGGGCCCCTGGGGACCCAGTACTTC.

The chain joins TRBV2 to TRBJ1-3; TRBD1 aligns across 9 bases. Germline V gives CDR1 SNHLY, CDR2 FYNNEI. The CDR3 extends over 13 amino acids. J was trimmed by 1 base and V by 9 bases; bases with no gene match: 1. The CDR3 coding sequence is TGTGCCAGTGGACAGGGGTCTGGAAACACCATATATTTT. Translating gives CASGQGSGNTIYF. Drawing the rest from reference TRBV2 and TRBJ1-3, the complete variable domain is EPEVTQTPSHQVTQMGQEVILRCVPISNHLYFYWYRQILGQKVEFLVSFYNNEISEKSEIFDDQFSVERPDGSNFTLKIRSTKLEDSAMYFCASGQGSGNTIYFGEGSWLTVV.

This clone was detected once. The chain combines TRBV5-4 with TRBJ2-7, with TRBD1 matching over 7 bases. V shed 3 bases and J 3 bases; nucleotides not matched to a gene: 3. CDR1 and CDR2 from the germline V gene are SGHNT and YYREEE (reference sequence). The CDR3 runs 13 residues. CDR3 amino acids: CASSSTGVYEQYF. CDR3 nucleotide sequence: TGTGCCAGCAGCTCTACAGGGGTCTACGAGCAGTACTTC.